Below are 29 T cell receptor beta chains sequenced from a single sample in a study of technical replicates of blood from a handful of donors. Produced via immunoSEQ multiplex PCR; TCRdb's table is partial and in-frame only. This table has tens of thousands of clones, around 92% appearing once. The sequenced sample was T cells isolated from PBMCs. All receptors derive from a human donor in good health.

The rearrangement joins TRBV18 to TRBJ2-7; D not certain. The germline V and J ends were trimmed by 2 bases and 6 bases, with 14 bases remaining between them. CDR3 length equals 14 residues. CDR1 is KGHSH and CDR2 is LQKENI in the germline V gene. DNA of the CDR3: TGTGCCAGCTCACCAGCGCGGTCTCTAGTCGAGCAGTACTTC. This gives the protein CASSPARSLVEQYF. The full variable domain, rest sourced from reference TRBV18 and TRBJ2-7, is NAGVMQNPRHLVRRRGQEARLRCSPMKGHSHVYWYRQLPEEGLKFMVYLQKENIIDESGMPKERFSAEFPKEGPSILRIQQVVRGDSAAYFCASSPARSLVEQYFGPGTRLTVT.

This chain links TRBV5-1 with TRBJ1-5, with TRBD1 identical over 9 bases. Germline trimming cut 0 bases from V and 7 bases from J; bases unmatched to any gene: 8. Germline CDR1 and CDR2: SGHRS and YFSETQ. The CDR3 has 16 amino acids. CDR3 DNA sequence: TGCGCCAGCAGCTTGGCCCCGGGACAGGGAGGACAGCCCCAGCATTTT. Residues: CASSLAPGQGGQPQHF.

The genes are TRBV7-9 and TRBJ1-2, with TRBD1 matching over 8 bases. V lost 1 base and J lost 4; bases outside the gene matches: 2. The CDR3 sequence is 14 residues long. The germline gives CDR1 SEHNR, CDR2 FQNEAQ (reference sequence). The CDR3 coding sequence is TGTGCCAGCAGCTTAGGGACAGGGATCTATGGCTACACCTTC. Residues: CASSLGTGIYGYTF.

The genes are TRBV28 and TRBJ2-3; 7 bases align to TRBD1. CDR1 MDHEN and CDR2 SYDVKM come from the germline V gene. V trimming: 1 base; J trimming: 4 bases; junction bases outside the gene matches: 5. The CDR3 is 15 residues long. Here the CDR3 DNA reads TGTGCCAGCAGTTTATTGGACAGGTTCGCAGATACGCAGTATTTT. Protein sequence: CASSLLDRFADTQYF.

The chain recombines TRBV30 with TRBJ2-1; the match to TRBD2 covers 7 bases. The V gene end was trimmed by 6 bases and the J gene end by 6 bases; junction bases not matched to a gene: 11. The CDR3 is made up of 14 amino acids. Germline V gene data show CDR1 as GTSNPN and CDR2 as SVGIG (reference sequence). Here the CDR3 DNA reads TGTGCCTGCTCCGGGACTACGGAATTCAATGAGCAGTTCTTC. It specifies CACSGTTEFNEQFF.

The genes are TRBV6-5 and TRBJ1-5, with D possibly being TRBD1 (5 bases). The ends were cut back, 7 bases at V and 4 bases at J, with 11 bases in the middle. CDR1 is MNHEY and CDR2 is SVGAGI in the germline V gene. This CDR3 region has 13 residues. CDR3 region: CASTGGGNQPQHF. DNA for the CDR3: TGTGCCAGCACTGGGGGGGGTAATCAGCCCCAGCATTTT.

The V call is TRBV9, the J call TRBJ2-2; possible D gene TRBD2, 7 bases. The CDR3 covers 15 residues. Trimming shortened V by 2 bases and J by 5 bases, and 13 bases separated the two germline ends. Germline V gene data show CDR1 as SGDLS and CDR2 as YYNGEE. The CDR3 coding sequence is TGTGCCAGCAGCGTCGGACAGCGGGGAACCGGGGAGCTGTTTTTT. Translated: CASSVGQRGTGELFF.

V usage is TRBV19 and J usage is TRBJ2-1; 9 bases map to TRBD2. Germline V lookup: CDR1 LNHDA, CDR2 SQIVND (reference sequence). The V and J ends lost 4 bases and 5 bases, in that order; junction bases with no gene match: 6. This CDR3 has 15 residues. CDR3 in DNA: TGTGCCAGTAGTAGGCCCGGGACTAGCCACAATGAGCAGTTCTTC. Encoded protein: CASSRPGTSHNEQFF.

The chain links TRBV7-2 to TRBJ2-7, with D possibly being TRBD1 (5 bases). Germline V gene lookup returns CDR1 SGHTA and CDR2 FQGNSA. The CDR3 runs to 13 residues. Trimming left V 5 bases short and J 3 bases short, with 11 bases between. CDR3 amino acids: CASSRGHIYEQYF. DNA for the CDR3: TGTGCCAGCAGCCGCGGACATATCTACGAGCAGTACTTC.

This chain uses TRBV7-8 with TRBJ2-2; D unclear. Germline V gene lookup returns CDR1 SGHVS and CDR2 FQNEAQ. This CDR3 contains 12 residues. The germline V and J ends were trimmed by 6 bases and 6 bases, with 8 bases remaining between them. This CDR3 is CASSPLSGELFF. CDR3 in DNA: TGTGCCAGCAGTCCTTTGTCCGGGGAGCTGTTTTTT.

The table lists this clone with a few counts. The V gene is TRBV27, the J gene TRBJ1-1; D perhaps matches TRBD1 (5 bases). There are 14 residues in the CDR3. Germline assignment: CDR1 MNHEY and CDR2 SMNVEV (reference sequence). V shed 4 bases and J shed 1 base, with 10 bases lying between them. CDR3 residues: CASSYAQGNTEAFF. The DNA of the CDR3 is TGTGCCAGCAGTTATGCTCAGGGGAACACTGAAGCTTTCTTT.

This clone was recorded a few times. The DNA for the CDR3 is TGTGCCAGCGCCGCCTCTAGCGGCCTACAAAATGAGCAGTTCTTC. Amino acid sequence: CASAASSGLQNEQFF. This chain links TRBV7-9 with TRBJ2-1; 7 bases align to TRBD2. The V gene end was trimmed by 8 bases and the J gene end by 7 bases; junction bases not matched to a gene: 14. The germline gives CDR1 SEHNR, CDR2 FQNEAQ (reference sequence). The CDR3 spans 15 residues.

This chain links TRBV4-1 with TRBJ2-1; 13 bases are shared with TRBD2. The V and J ends lost 5 bases and 7 bases, in that order; junction bases with no gene match: 5. There are 15 residues in the CDR3. Germline lookup yields CDR1 MGHRA and CDR2 YSYEKL. CDR3 bases: TGCGCCAGCAGCGATGGACTAGCGGGAGTAAATGAGCAGTTCTTC. The encoded protein is CASSDGLAGVNEQFF.

The J gene is TRBJ2-7, the V gene TRBV5-1, with TRBD1 matching 9 bases. In germline, CDR1 is SGHRS, CDR2 YFSETQ. This CDR3 has 15 amino acids. The J segment lost 2 bases and the V segment lost 4 bases, leaving 7 bases of the junction unmatched. The CDR3, as DNA: TGCGCCAGCAGCCCAAGACAGGGGGTTACCTACGAGCAGTACTTC. Protein: CASSPRQGVTYEQYF.

This rearrangement joins TRBV27 to TRBJ2-2; D possibly corresponds to TRBD2 (6 bases). Trimming shortened V by 5 bases and J by 4 bases, and 23 bases separated the two germline ends. In germline, CDR1 is MNHEY, CDR2 SMNVEV (reference sequence). This CDR3 spans 18 amino acids. In DNA, the CDR3 is TGTGCCAGCAGTACTCAAGGAGGGTGGATAAAGGGCACCGGGGAGCTGTTTTTT. Protein sequence: CASSTQGGWIKGTGELFF.

This rearrangement joins TRBV10-3 to TRBJ2-1; 10 bases are a match to TRBD2. The germline V gene has CDR1 ENHRY and CDR2 SYGVKD. This CDR3 is 15 amino acids long. The V and J ends lost 3 bases and 1 base, in that order; junction bases with no gene match: 0. This chain's CDR3 is CAISEAGGSYNEQFF. The DNA of the CDR3 is TGTGCCATCAGTGAAGCGGGAGGGTCCTACAATGAGCAGTTCTTC.

This chain joins TRBV6-6 and TRBJ1-1, with a weak D call TRBD1 (5 bases). CDR1 and CDR2 (germline): MNHNY, SVGAGI (reference sequence). Trimming stripped 4 bases from V and 1 base from J, with 13 bases between. The CDR3 has 15 residues. CDR3 bases: TGTGCCAGCAGTTTTTCGACTAGGGGGAACACTGAAGCTTTCTTT. Translated: CASSFSTRGNTEAFF.

The chain carries TRBV6-5 and TRBJ1-1, with D uncertain. V gave up 2 bases and J gave up 5 bases, with 12 bases separating them. The V gene's germline CDR1 is MNHEY and CDR2 SVGAGI. The CDR3 totals 14 residues. The CDR3 coding sequence is TGTGCCAGCAGTTACCCATCGGTGAGTACTGAAGCTTTCTTT. Translating it yields CASSYPSVSTEAFF.

This clone was detected only once. The genes are TRBV11-2 and TRBJ2-7; TRBD2 aligns across 9 bases. The length of the CDR3 is 14 residues. Germline V gene data show CDR1 as SGHAT and CDR2 as FQNNGV. The ends lost 3 bases at V and 3 bases at J; junction bases unmatched: 3. The CDR3 is CASSLGLAVYEQYF. The DNA of the CDR3 is TGTGCCAGCAGCTTGGGACTAGCAGTCTACGAGCAGTACTTC.

This clone was observed once. The chain employs TRBV12-5 and TRBJ2-5; 7 nucleotides align to TRBD1. Losses at the gene ends were 5 bases for V and 1 base for J; bases not matched to a gene: 1. Germline lookup yields CDR1 LGHNT and CDR2 FRNRAP. This CDR3 spans 13 amino acids. The CDR3 reads CASGRDSQETQYF. As DNA, the CDR3 is TGTGCTAGTGGTAGGGACAGCCAAGAGACCCAGTACTTC.

The V call is TRBV5-8, the J call TRBJ1-1; possibly TRBD1 for D (5 bases). The CDR3 spans 14 residues. The germline V and J ends were trimmed by 6 bases and 0 bases, with 12 bases remaining between them. Germline V gene lookup returns CDR1 SGHTS and CDR2 YDEGEE. The CDR3 DNA reads TGTGCCAGCACCCGGGGGGGGATGAACACTGAAGCTTTCTTT. Its translation is CASTRGGMNTEAFF.

The chain links TRBV9 to TRBJ1-2; D unresolved. Germline V CDR1 and CDR2: SGDLS, YYNGEE. The length of the CDR3 is 14 residues. The germline V and J ends were trimmed by 0 bases and 7 bases, with 13 bases remaining between them. The CDR3 DNA reads as TGTGCCAGCAGCGTAGTGAGTAGCGAGGCTGGCTACACCTTC. It codes for CASSVVSSEAGYTF. The whole variable domain, filled in from reference TRBV9 and TRBJ1-2, reads DSGVTQTPKHLITATGQRVTLRCSPRSGDLSVYWYQQSLDQGLQFLIQYYNGEERAKGNILERFSAQQFPDLHSELNLSSLELGDSALYFCASSVVSSEAGYTFGSGTRLTVV.

V usage is TRBV7-9 and J usage is TRBJ1-1; no definite D call. This CDR3 comprises 13 residues. Germline V gene sequence: CDR1 SEHNR, CDR2 FQNEAQ (reference sequence). V dropped 5 bases and J dropped 6 bases, with 13 bases sitting between them. The CDR3 bases are TGTGCCAGCAGCAGCTTAGCGATGGCTGAAGCTTTCTTT. Encoded protein: CASSSLAMAEAFF.

The chain is built from TRBV2 and TRBJ2-1; 10 bases match TRBD2. Losses at the gene ends were 4 bases for V and 5 bases for J; bases not matched to a gene: 5. The CDR3 totals 15 residues. Looked up from germline, CDR1 is SNHLY and CDR2 is FYNNEI. CDR3 sequence reads: CASSGRTSGNNEQFF. The CDR3 DNA is TGTGCCAGCAGTGGCAGGACTAGCGGAAACAATGAGCAGTTCTTC.

This clone was counted between two and nine times. This chain joins TRBV19 and TRBJ1-3; possibly TRBD1 for D (5 bases). The germline V and J ends were trimmed by 0 bases and 8 bases, with 17 bases remaining between them. CDR3 length: 16 amino acids. Germline CDR1 and CDR2: LNHDA and SQIVND (reference sequence). CDR3 nucleotides: TGTGCCAGTAGTATAGATGGGGCAGGACGCCAGGACACCATATATTTT. Translation gives CASSIDGAGRQDTIYF.

The rearrangement uses TRBV9 and TRBJ2-3, with 8 positions matching TRBD2. Germline-derived CDR1 and CDR2 are SGDLS and YYNGEE. The CDR3 covers 17 residues. The J segment lost 6 bases and the V segment lost 1 base, leaving 13 bases of the junction unmatched. CDR3 sequence: CASSVRGGTSIADTQYF. The CDR3 region has the DNA TGTGCCAGCAGCGTACGGGGCGGGACTAGTATAGCGGATACGCAGTATTTT.

This rearrangement joins TRBV27 to TRBJ1-2; TRBD1 aligns across 9 bases. The CDR3 has 22 amino acids. With 0 bases clipped from V and 3 bases from J, the junction kept 23 bases outside the gene matches. Germline values: CDR1 MNHEY, CDR2 SMNVEV (reference sequence). The CDR3 loop is CASSLSRPYTPPADRGDYGYTF. In nucleotides, the CDR3 is TGTGCCAGCAGTTTATCACGACCCTACACTCCGCCTGCGGACAGGGGCGACTATGGCTACACCTTC.

The J gene is TRBJ2-1, the V gene TRBV5-1, with D perhaps TRBD1 (7 bases). The V gene's germline CDR1 is SGHRS and CDR2 YFSETQ. V was shortened by 0 bases and J by 7 bases, with 14 bases between the two germline ends. The CDR3 covers 15 residues. DNA for the CDR3: TGCGCCAGCAGCTTGGAGGTGACAGGGAGGAATGAGCAGTTCTTC. Protein: CASSLEVTGRNEQFF.

CDR3 region: CSARGTETQYF. The CDR3 DNA sequence: TGCAGTGCTAGGGGCACGGAGACCCAGTACTTC. The chain recombines TRBV20-1 with TRBJ2-5; D call uncertain. The CDR3 runs to 11 residues. Germline V gene lookup returns CDR1 DFQATT and CDR2 SNEGSKA (reference sequence). V was pared by 3 bases and J by 5 bases, with 7 bases between.